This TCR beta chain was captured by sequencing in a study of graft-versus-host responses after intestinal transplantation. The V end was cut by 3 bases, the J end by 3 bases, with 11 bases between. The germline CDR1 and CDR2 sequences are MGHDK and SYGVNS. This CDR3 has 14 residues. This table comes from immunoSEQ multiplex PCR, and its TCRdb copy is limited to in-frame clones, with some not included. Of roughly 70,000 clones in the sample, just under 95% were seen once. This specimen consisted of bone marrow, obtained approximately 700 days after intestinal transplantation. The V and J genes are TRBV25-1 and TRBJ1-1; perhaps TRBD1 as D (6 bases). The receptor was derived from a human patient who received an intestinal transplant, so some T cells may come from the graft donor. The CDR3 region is CASSDGPGDTEAFF. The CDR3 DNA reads TGTGCCAGCAGTGATGGGCCAGGGGACACTGAAGCTTTCTTT. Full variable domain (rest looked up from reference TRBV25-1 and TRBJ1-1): EADIYQTPRYLVIGTGKKITLECSQTMGHDKMYWYQQDPGMELHLIHYSYGVNSTEKGDLSSESTVSRIRTEHFPLTLESARPSHTSQYLCASSDGPGDTEAFFGQGTRLTVV.